The table lists the clone carrying this T cell receptor beta chain with a few counts. The target antigen is unknown. One end of the junction is discordant with germline, which a read error may explain. Here immunoSEQ multiplex PCR was the method, and the copy in TCRdb shows in-frame clones only, minus some. The data hold around 4,600 clones, with more than 25% observed a single time. CDR1 is SNHLY, CDR2 FYNNEI, per germline. This CDR3 comprises 13 residues. This sample stems from a study of T cells in localized non-small cell lung cancer. Notes on the study in general: Longer overall survival associated with higher blood T cell density; shorter survival with higher adjacent-lung clonality.

Sequenced here: lung tumor tissue, sampled before any cancer treatment. The V call is TRBV2, the J call TRBJ1-1; D not certain. The clonotype comes from a man aged 40 to 69 with stage III squamous cell lung carcinoma. CDR3: CANSEGVNTEAFF. CDR3 nucleotide sequence: TGTGCCAACAGTGAGGGAGTGAACACTGAAGCTTTCTTT.